This T cell receptor beta chain was observed in a study of response to subunit inactivated influenza vaccine. V was pared by 6 bases and J by 7 bases, with 0 bases of the junction left unmatched. The CDR3 totals 11 residues. Looked up from germline, CDR1 is SNHLY and CDR2 is FYNNEI. TCRdb passed the RT-PCR reads through MiXCR, listing each CDR3 protein once. The sample records some 600,000 distinct CDR3 sequences, 14% being singletons. This clonotype was observed a single time. The sequencing used PBMCs from blood, collected 14 days before vaccination. J is TRBJ2-4 and V is TRBV2; 7 bases are a match to TRBD1. The clonotype comes from a man in his fifties who received an inactivated influenza vaccine. For the CDR3, the DNA is TGTGCCAGCAGGGGACAGAACATTCAGTACTTC. This gives the protein CASRGQNIQYF. The complete variable domain, with remaining parts taken from reference TRBV2 and TRBJ2-4, reads EPEVTQTPSHQVTQMGQEVILRCVPISNHLYFYWYRQILGQKVEFLVSFYNNEISEKSEIFDDQFSVERPDGSNFTLKIRSTKLEDSAMYFCASRGQNIQYFGAGTRLSVL.